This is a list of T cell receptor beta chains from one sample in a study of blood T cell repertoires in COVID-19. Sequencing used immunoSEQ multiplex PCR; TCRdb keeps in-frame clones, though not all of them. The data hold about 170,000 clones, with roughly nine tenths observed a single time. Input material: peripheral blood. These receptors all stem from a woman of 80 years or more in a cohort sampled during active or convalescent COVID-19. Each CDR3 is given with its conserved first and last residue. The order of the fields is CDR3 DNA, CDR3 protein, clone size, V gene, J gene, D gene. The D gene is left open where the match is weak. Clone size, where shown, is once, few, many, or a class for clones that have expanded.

TGTGCCAGCAGCCCAATGACAGGGGCTCATGGCTACACCTTC,CASSPMTGAHGYTF,-,TRBV3-1/TRBV3-2,TRBJ1-2,TRBD1
TGTGCCAGCAGCGTCTCGACCGGGGAGCTGTTTTTT,CASSVSTGELFF,-,TRBV9,TRBJ2-2,-
TGTGCCAGCAGAGCGGACAGGACATCCTACGAGCAGTACTTC,CASRADRTSYEQYF,-,TRBV27,TRBJ2-7,TRBD1
TGTGCCAGCAGAGACGGACAGTTGTTGCGCGGCTACACCTTC,CASRDGQLLRGYTF,-,TRBV6-5,TRBJ1-2,-
TGTGCCAGCAGTACGGGACTAGCGGGGTCATTCAATGAGCAGTTCTTC,CASSTGLAGSFNEQFF,-,TRBV6-2/TRBV6-3,TRBJ2-1,TRBD2
TGTGCCAGCAGTTTAAAGGGACAGGGGAGACGGGAGCTGTTTTTT,CASSLKGQGRRELFF,few,TRBV27,TRBJ2-2,TRBD1
TGTGCCAGCAGTCCAACCGGGACAGTTGCCAAAAACATTCAGTACTTC,CASSPTGTVAKNIQYF,-,TRBV7-2,TRBJ2-4,TRBD1
TGTGCCAGCAGTTTAATTCCGGGGTCCACTGAAGCTTTCTTT,CASSLIPGSTEAFF,-,TRBV27,TRBJ1-1,-
TGCAGCCCACAGGTGCAAGAGACCCAGTACTTC,CSPQVQETQYF,-,TRBV29-1,TRBJ2-5,-
TGCGCCAGCAGCTTGGCCGACGTTGCGGGGGGCCGCACAGATACGCAGTATTTT,CASSLADVAGGRTDTQYF,-,TRBV5-1,TRBJ2-3,TRBD2
TGTGCCAGCAGCATTGACGACAGGGGGCTGGCCCAGCATTTT,CASSIDDRGLAQHF,few,TRBV5-8,TRBJ1-5,TRBD1
TGTGCCAGCAGTAACAACAGGGGCTACACCTTC,CASSNNRGYTF,many,TRBV6-5,TRBJ1-2,-
TGTGCCAGCAGCTTGGGACAGCTCCAAGAGACCCAGTACTTC,CASSLGQLQETQYF,-,TRBV5-6,TRBJ2-5,-
TGTGCCAGCAGCGCCCCCGGACTAGCGACCTCCTACAATGAGCAGTTCTTC,CASSAPGLATSYNEQFF,-,TRBV5-6,TRBJ2-1,TRBD2
TGTGCCAGCAGCTTAGGGGGGACAGGTTCCTACGAGCAGTACTTC,CASSLGGTGSYEQYF,-,TRBV7-2,TRBJ2-7,TRBD1
TGTGCCAGCAATCAGGGGAGGGGGTCTGCCAAAAACATTCAGTACTTC,CASNQGRGSAKNIQYF,-,TRBV28,TRBJ2-4,-
TGTGCCAGCAGGGACAGCTTCCTCTCTGGAAACACCATATATTTT,CASRDSFLSGNTIYF,-,TRBV27,TRBJ1-3,-
TGTGCCAGCAGTTCCTCCTCCCCCTATGGCTACACCTTC,CASSSSSPYGYTF,-,TRBV27,TRBJ1-2,-
TGTGCCAGCAGCTTATCCCGACAGAGCTCCTATAATTCACCCCTCCACTTT,CASSLSRQSSYNSPLHF,-,TRBV27,TRBJ1-6,-
TGTGCCACCAGTGGACAGGTCAATCAGCCCCAGCATTTT,CATSGQVNQPQHF,-,TRBV24-1,TRBJ1-5,-
TGTGCCAGCAGCCAATATGGGACTAGCGGAGGAAACAATGAGCAGTTCTTC,CASSQYGTSGGNNEQFF,-,TRBV4-2,TRBJ2-1,TRBD2
TGTGCCAGCAGCTTGGCGGGAGGCGCCTCACAAGAGACCCAGTACTTC,CASSLAGGASQETQYF,-,TRBV7-9,TRBJ2-5,TRBD2
TGCGCCAGCAGGGACCCGAAGGGGTGGGGAGAGACCCAGTACTTC,CASRDPKGWGETQYF,-,TRBV4-1,TRBJ2-5,-
TGTGCCAGCAGCCACACAGACCGGGGGAATGGCTACACCTTC,CASSHTDRGNGYTF,-,TRBV11-2,TRBJ1-2,-
TGTGCCAGCAGTTTTCTGGGCAGAAGCTCTAACACTGAAGCTTTCTTT,CASSFLGRSSNTEAFF,-,TRBV28,TRBJ1-1,-
TGTGCCATCAGTGAAACCGGTGAGACCCAGTACTTC,CAISETGETQYF,-,TRBV10-3,TRBJ2-5,-